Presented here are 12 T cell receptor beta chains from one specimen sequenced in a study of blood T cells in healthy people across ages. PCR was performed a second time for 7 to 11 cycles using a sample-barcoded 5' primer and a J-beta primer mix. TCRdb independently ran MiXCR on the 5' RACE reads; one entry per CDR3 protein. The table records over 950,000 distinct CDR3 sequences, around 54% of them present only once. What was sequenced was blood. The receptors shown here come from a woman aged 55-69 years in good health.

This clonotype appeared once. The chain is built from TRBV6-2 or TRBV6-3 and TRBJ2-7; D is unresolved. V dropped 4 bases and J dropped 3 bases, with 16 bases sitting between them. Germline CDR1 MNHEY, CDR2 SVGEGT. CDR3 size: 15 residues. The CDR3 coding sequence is TGTGCCAGCAGTTCGCCGTCGAGGAGCCTCTACGAGCAGTACTTC. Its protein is CASSSPSRSLYEQYF.

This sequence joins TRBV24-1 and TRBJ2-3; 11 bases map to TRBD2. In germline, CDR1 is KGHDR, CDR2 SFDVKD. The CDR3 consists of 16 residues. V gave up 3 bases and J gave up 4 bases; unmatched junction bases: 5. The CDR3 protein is CATSDLASGRSDTQYF. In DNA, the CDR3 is TGTGCCACCAGTGATCTGGCTAGCGGGAGGTCAGATACGCAGTATTTT.

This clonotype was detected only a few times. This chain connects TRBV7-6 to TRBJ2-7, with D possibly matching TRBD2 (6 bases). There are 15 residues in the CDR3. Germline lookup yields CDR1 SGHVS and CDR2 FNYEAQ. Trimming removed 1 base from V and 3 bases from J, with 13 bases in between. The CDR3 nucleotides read TGTGCCAGCAGCTTAGGGCCGACTAGTATCTACGAGCAGTACTTC. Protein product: CASSLGPTSIYEQYF.

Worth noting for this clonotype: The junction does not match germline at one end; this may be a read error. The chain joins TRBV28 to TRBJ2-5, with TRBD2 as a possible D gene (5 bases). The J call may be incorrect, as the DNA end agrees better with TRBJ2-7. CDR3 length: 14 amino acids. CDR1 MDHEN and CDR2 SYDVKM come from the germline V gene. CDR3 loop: CVSSRGPQSYEQYF. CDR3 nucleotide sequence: TGTGTCAGCAGTCGCGGGCCACAGTCCTACGAGCAGTACTTC.

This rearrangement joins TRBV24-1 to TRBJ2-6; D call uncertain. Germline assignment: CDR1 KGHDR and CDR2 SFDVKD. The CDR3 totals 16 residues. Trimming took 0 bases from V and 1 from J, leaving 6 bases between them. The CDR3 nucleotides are TGTGCCACCAGTGATTTGCCCCAATCTGGGGCCAACGTCCTGACTTTC. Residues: CATSDLPQSGANVLTF.

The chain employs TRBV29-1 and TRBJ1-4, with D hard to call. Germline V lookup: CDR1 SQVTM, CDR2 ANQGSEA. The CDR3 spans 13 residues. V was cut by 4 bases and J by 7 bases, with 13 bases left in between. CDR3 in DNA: TGCAGCGTTGGAAGGTCAGAAGGTGAAAAACTGTTTTTT. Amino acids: CSVGRSEGEKLFF.

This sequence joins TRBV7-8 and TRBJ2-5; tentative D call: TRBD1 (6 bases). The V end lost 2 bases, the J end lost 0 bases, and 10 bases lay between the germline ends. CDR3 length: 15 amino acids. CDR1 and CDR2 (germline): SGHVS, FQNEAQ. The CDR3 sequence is CASSLNTGNQETQYF. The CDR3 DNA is TGTGCCAGCAGCTTAAACACAGGGAACCAAGAGACCCAGTACTTC.

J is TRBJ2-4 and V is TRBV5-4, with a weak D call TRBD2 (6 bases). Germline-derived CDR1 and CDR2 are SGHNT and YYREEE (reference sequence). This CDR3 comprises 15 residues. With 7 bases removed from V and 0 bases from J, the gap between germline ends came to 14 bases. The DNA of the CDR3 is TGTGCCAGCGGGCGCGGAGGGGAAGCCAAAAACATTCAGTACTTC. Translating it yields CASGRGGEAKNIQYF.

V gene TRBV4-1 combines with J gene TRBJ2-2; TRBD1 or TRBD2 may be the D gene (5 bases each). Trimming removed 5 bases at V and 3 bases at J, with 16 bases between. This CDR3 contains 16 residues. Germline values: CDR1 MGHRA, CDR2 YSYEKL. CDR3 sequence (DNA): TGCGCCAGCAGCAGAGGGGTAAACACCGACACCGGGGAGCTGTTTTTT. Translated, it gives CASSRGVNTDTGELFF.

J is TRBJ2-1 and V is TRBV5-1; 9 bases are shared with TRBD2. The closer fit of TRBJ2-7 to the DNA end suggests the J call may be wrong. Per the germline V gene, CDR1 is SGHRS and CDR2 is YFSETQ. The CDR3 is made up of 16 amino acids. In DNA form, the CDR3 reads TGCGCCAGCAGCCCGGCGGGGGGGGCGAGGTACAATGAGCAGTACTTC. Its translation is CASSPAGGARYNEQYF.

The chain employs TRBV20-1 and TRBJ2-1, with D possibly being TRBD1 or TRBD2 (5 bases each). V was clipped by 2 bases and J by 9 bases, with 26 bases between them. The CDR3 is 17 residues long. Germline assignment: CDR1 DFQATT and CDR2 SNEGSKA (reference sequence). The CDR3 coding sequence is TGCAGTGCTAGACCCCTCGCCGGGACGGGTCGGTTTGGTGAGCAGTTCTTC. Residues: CSARPLAGTGRFGEQFF.

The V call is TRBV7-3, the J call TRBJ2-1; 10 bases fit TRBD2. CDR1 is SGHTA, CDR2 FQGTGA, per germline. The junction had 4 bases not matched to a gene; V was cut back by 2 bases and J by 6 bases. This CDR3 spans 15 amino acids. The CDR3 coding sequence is TGTGCCAGCAGCTTACTAGCGGGAGTTGTCAATGAGCAGTTCTTC. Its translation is CASSLLAGVVNEQFF.